Described below is a single T cell receptor (beta chain) sequence and its context. The antigen remains unidentified. The sample belongs to a study of T cell responses to AZD1222 COVID-19 vaccine. The data were produced by immunoSEQ multiplex PCR, yet TCRdb's version contains in-frame clones alone and is incomplete. The data hold about 90,000 clones, with about 90% observed a single time. Whole-study findings and limits: Researchers report vaccine-associated CD4 TCRs spanning spike, with dominance at 160-218 and 743-854. Repertoires were sampled only after the peak T cell response. Reportedly, nearly half the spike-specific TCRs target unmutated variant regions. A mostly white British donor set with more females was recruited, and clonal diversity was possibly underestimated.

The CDR3 contains 14 residues. Germline V CDR1 and CDR2: MNHNY, SVGAGI (reference sequence). With 2 bases removed from V and 3 bases from J, the gap between germline ends came to 8 bases. The chain couples TRBV6-6 to TRBJ1-5, with D possibly TRBD1 on 5 matching bases. The origin of this receptor is an adult in good health. Material: peripheral blood, obtained on day 0 of MenACWY control vaccination. The CDR3 sequence: CASSYRGVNQPQHF. CDR3 nucleotide sequence: TGTGCCAGCAGTTACAGGGGTGTCAATCAGCCCCAGCATTTT.